This T cell receptor (beta chain) was sequenced during a study of graft-versus-host responses after intestinal transplantation. Looking at the study overall: Anti-thymocyte globulin induction preceded roughly 3 years of tacrolimus and steroid maintenance in all recipients.

A word on this clone: The antigen is not known.

V shed 3 bases and J shed 7 bases, with 14 bases lying between them. Germline V gene data show CDR1 as SGDLS and CDR2 as YYNGEE. The CDR3 is made up of 13 amino acids. Profiled with immunoSEQ multiplex PCR; TCRdb holds only in-frame clones, not every one. Counted here are more than 60,000 clones, 80% to 95% occurring once; the ten biggest clones make up about 1.3%. Study-level points and caveats: Circulating GvH clones peaking coincided with falling HvG clones soon after transplant. Among recipient marrow samples, GvH clones were found; some appeared first in ileum or blood.

Specimen: unstimulated CD8+ T cells sorted from spleen or lymph node cells, collected before intestinal transplant. This TCR derives from a human donor who received an intestinal transplant. The rearrangement links TRBV9 to TRBJ2-7, with D tentatively TRBD2 (6 bases). This CDR3 reads CASSEFHRGEQYF. Written as DNA, the CDR3 is TGTGCCAGCAGCGAGTTCCACCGGGGGGAGCAGTACTTC.